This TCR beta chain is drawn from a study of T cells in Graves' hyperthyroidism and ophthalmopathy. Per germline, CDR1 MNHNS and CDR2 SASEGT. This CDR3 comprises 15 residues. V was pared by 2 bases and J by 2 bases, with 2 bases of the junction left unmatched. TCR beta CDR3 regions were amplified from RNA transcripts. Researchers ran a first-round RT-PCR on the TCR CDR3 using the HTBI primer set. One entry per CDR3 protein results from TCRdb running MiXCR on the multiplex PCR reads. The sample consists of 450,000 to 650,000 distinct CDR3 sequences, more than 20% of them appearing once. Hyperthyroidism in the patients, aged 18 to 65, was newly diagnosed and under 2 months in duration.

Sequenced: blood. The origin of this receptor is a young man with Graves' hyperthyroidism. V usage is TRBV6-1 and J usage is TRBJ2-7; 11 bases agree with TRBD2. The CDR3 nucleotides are TGTGCCAGCAGTGAATATAGCGGGAGGGCCTACGAGCAGTACTTC. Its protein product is CASSEYSGRAYEQYF.